This TCR beta chain comes out of a study of cytomegalovirus exposure and HLA in healthy donors. The PCR made use of 60 Vbeta and 13 Jbeta primers. Sequencing used immunoSEQ multiplex PCR; TCRdb keeps in-frame clones, though not all of them. The repertoire holds some 90,000 clones, with less than 80% as singletons. This clone occurred a few times. The antigen remains undetermined. Study-level points and caveats: Analyses of presence/absence relied on an assumption of roughly uniform sequencing depth across donors. Sequences of the TCR beta chain were said to predict the HLA-A and HLA-B alleles of most subjects accurately.

Germline CDR1 is SGHRS and CDR2 is YFSETQ. This CDR3 has 15 amino acids. The J segment lost 4 bases and the V segment lost 1 base, leaving 8 bases of the junction unmatched. Sequenced input: PBMCs. The source is a boy between 5 and 17 years old in good health and CMV-seropositive. The gene calls are TRBV5-1 and TRBJ2-7; 7 positions match TRBD2. In DNA form, the CDR3 reads TGCGCCAGCAGCTTGTTGGGGGAGGGCCCATACGAGCAGTACTTC. Protein: CASSLLGEGPYEQYF. Filled out from reference TRBV5-1 and TRBJ2-7, the complete variable domain reads KAGVTQTPRYLIKTRGQQVTLSCSPISGHRSVSWYQQTPGQGLQFLFEYFSETQRNKGNFPGRFSGRQFSNSRSEMNVSTLELGDSALYLCASSLLGEGPYEQYFGPGTRLTVT.